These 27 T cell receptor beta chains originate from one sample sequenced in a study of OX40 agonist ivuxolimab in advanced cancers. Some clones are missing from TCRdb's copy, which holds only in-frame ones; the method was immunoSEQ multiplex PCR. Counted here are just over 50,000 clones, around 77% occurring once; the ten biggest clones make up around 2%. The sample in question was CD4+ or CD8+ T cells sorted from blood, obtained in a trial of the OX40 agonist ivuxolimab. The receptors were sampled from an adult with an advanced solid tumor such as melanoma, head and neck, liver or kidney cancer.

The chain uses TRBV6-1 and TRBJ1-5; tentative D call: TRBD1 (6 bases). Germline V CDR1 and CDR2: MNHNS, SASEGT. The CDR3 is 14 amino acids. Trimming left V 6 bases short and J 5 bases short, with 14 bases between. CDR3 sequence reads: CASRLGGSDQPQHF. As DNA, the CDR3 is TGTGCCAGCAGGTTGGGGGGCTCGGATCAGCCCCAGCATTTT.

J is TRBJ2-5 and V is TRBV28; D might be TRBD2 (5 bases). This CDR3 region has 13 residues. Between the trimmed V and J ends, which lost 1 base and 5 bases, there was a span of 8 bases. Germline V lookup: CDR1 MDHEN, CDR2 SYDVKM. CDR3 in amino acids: CASSLLAPETQYF. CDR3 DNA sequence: TGTGCCAGCAGTTTATTAGCGCCGGAGACCCAGTACTTC.

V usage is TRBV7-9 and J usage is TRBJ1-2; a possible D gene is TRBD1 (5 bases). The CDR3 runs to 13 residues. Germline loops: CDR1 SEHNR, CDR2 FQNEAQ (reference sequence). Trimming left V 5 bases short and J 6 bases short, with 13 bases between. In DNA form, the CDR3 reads TGTGCCAGCAGCGACCGGGACGGAGATGGCTACACCTTC. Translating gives CASSDRDGDGYTF.

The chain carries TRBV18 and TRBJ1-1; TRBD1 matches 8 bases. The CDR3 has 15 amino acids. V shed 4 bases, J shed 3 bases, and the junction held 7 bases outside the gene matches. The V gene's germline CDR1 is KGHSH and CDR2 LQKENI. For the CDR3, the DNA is TGTGCCAGCTCACGGCAGGGGGCGTCGGACACTGAAGCTTTCTTT. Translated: CASSRQGASDTEAFF.

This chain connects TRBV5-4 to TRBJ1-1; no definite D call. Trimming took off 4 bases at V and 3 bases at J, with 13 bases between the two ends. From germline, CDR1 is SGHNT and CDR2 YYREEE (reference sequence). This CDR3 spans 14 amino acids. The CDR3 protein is CASSLRSDHTEAFF. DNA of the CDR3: TGTGCCAGCAGCCTACGTTCAGACCACACTGAAGCTTTCTTT.

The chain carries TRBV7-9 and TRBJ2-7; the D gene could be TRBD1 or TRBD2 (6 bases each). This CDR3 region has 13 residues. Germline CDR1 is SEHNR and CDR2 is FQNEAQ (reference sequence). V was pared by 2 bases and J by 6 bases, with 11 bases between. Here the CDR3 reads CASSLREGGEQYF. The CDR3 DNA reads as TGTGCCAGCAGCTTACGAGAGGGGGGCGAGCAGTACTTC.

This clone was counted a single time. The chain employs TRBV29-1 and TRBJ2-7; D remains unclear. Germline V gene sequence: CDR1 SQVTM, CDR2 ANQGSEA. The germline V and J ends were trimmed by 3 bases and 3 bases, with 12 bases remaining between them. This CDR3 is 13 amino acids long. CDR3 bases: TGCAGCGTTGAGGTGGGCTCTTACTACGAGCAGTACTTC. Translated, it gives CSVEVGSYYEQYF.

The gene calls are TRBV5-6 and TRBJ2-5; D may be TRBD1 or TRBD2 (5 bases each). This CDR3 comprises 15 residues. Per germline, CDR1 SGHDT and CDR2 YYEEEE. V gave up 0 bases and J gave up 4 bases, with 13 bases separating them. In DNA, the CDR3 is TGTGCCAGCAGCTTGGTCGTAGGGGCGGGAGAGACCCAGTACTTC. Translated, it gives CASSLVVGAGETQYF.

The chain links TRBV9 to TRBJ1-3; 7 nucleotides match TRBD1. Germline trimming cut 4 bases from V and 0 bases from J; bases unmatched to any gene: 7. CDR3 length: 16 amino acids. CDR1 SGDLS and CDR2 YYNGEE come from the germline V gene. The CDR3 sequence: CASSLKTGLSGNTIYF. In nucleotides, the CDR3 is TGTGCCAGCAGCCTGAAGACAGGGCTCTCTGGAAACACCATATATTTT.

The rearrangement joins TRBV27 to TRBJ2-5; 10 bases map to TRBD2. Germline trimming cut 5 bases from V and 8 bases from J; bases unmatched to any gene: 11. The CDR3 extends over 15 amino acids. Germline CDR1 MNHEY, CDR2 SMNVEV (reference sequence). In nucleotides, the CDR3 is TGTGCCAGCAGTCCCCGGACTAGCGGTTCGTTTACCCAGTACTTC. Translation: CASSPRTSGSFTQYF.

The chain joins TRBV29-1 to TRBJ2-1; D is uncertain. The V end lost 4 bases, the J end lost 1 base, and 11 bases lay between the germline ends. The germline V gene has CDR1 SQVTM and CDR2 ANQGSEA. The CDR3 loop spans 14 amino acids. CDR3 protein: CSVGEFGSYNEQFF. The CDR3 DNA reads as TGCAGCGTTGGGGAATTTGGGTCCTACAATGAGCAGTTCTTC.

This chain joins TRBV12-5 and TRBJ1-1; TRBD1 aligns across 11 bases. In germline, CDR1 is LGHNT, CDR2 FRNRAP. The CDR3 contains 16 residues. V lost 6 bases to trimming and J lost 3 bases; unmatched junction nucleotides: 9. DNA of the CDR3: TGTGCTAGTGGCCGGGACAGGGGGGCAGGTTACACTGAAGCTTTCTTT. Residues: CASGRDRGAGYTEAFF. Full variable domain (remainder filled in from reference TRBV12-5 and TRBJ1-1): DARVTQTPRHKVTEMGQEVTMRCQPILGHNTVFWYRQTMMQGLELLAYFRNRAPLDDSGMPKDRFSAEMPDATLATLKIQPSEPRDSAVYFCASGRDRGAGYTEAFFGQGTRLTVV.

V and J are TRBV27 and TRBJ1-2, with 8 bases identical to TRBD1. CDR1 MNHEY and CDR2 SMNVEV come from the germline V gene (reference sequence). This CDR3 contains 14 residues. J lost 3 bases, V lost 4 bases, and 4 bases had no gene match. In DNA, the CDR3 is TGTGCCAGCAGTTCAGGACAGGGTTACTATGGCTACACCTTC. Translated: CASSSGQGYYGYTF.

The CDR3, as DNA: TGTGCCAGCAGTTACTCGAGGAGGGGGGGCCAAGAGACCCAGTACTTC. Its protein is CASSYSRRGGQETQYF. This chain uses TRBV6-6 with TRBJ2-5; TRBD2 might be the D (7 bases). The CDR3 has 16 amino acids. In germline, CDR1 is MNHNY, CDR2 SVGAGI (reference sequence). Deletions cut 0 bases from V and 1 base from J, with 12 bases between.

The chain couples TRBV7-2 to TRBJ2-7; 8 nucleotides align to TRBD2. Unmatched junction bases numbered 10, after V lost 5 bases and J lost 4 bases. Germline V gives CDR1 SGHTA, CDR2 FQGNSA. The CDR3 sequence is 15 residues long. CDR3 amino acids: CASSPRGGRFYEQYF. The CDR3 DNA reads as TGTGCCAGCAGCCCCAGGGGCGGGAGGTTTTACGAGCAGTACTTC. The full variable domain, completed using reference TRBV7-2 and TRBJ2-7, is GAGVSQSPSNKVTEKGKDVELRCDPISGHTALYWYRQSLGQGLEFLIYFQGNSAPDKSGLPSDRFSAERTGGSVSTLTIQRTQQEDSAVYLCASSPRGGRFYEQYFGPGTRLTVT.

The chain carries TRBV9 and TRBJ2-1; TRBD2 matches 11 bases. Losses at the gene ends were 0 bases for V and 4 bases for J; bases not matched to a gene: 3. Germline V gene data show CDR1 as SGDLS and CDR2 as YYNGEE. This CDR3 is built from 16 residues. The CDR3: CASSVGSGRAYNEQFF. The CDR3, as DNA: TGTGCCAGCAGCGTAGGTAGCGGGAGGGCTTACAATGAGCAGTTCTTC.

CDR3 region: CASSLLAGLGNEQFF. CDR3 DNA sequence: TGTGCCAGCAGTTTATTAGCGGGACTTGGAAATGAGCAGTTCTTC. The chain recombines TRBV28 with TRBJ2-1; 8 nucleotides agree with TRBD2. Germline V gene lookup returns CDR1 MDHEN and CDR2 SYDVKM. V lost 1 base, J lost 7 bases, and 6 bases stayed unmatched. The CDR3 extends over 15 amino acids.

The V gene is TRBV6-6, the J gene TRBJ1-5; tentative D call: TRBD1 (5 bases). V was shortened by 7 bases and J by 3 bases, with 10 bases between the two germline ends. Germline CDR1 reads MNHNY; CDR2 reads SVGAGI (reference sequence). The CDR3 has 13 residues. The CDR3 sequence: CASTRQLNQPQHF. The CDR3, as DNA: TGTGCCAGCACGCGACAGCTCAATCAGCCCCAGCATTTT.

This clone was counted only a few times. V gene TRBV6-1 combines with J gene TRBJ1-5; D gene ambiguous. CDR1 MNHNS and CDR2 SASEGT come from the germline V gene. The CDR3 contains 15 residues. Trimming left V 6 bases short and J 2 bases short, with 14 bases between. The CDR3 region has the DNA TGTGCCAGCAGAAAGGGAATATTAGGCAATCAGCCCCAGCATTTT. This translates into CASRKGILGNQPQHF.

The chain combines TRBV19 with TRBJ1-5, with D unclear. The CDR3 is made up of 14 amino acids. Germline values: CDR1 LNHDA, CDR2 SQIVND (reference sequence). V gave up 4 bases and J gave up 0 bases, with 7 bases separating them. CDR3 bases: TGTGCCAGTAGTAGGGCAGGTAGCAATCAGCCCCAGCATTTT. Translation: CASSRAGSNQPQHF.

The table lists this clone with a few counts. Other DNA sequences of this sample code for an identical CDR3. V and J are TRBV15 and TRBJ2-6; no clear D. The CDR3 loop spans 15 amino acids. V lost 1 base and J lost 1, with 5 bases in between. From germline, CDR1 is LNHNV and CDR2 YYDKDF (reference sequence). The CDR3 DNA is TGTGCCACCAGCAGAGGTGGGTCTGGGGCCAACGTCCTGACTTTC. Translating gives CATSRGGSGANVLTF.

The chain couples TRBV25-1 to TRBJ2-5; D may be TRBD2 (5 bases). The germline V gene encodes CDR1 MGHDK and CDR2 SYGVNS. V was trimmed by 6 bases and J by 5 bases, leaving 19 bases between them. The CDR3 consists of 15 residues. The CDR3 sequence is CASSLTDSPGETQYF. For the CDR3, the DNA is TGTGCCAGCAGCCTAACGGACTCACCGGGGGAGACCCAGTACTTC.

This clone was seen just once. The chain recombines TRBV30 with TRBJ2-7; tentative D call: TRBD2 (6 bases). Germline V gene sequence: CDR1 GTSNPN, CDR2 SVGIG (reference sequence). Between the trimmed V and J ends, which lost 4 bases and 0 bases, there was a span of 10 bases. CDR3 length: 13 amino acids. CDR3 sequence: CAWTGESSYEQYF. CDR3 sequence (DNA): TGTGCCTGGACGGGGGAGAGCTCCTACGAGCAGTACTTC.

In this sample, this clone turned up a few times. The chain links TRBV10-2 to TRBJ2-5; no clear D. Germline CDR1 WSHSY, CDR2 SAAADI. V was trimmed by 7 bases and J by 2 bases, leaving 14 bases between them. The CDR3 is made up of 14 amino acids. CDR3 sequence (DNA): TGCGCCAGCACCCCGCGGCGGCTACAAGAGACCCAGTACTTC. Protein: CASTPRRLQETQYF.

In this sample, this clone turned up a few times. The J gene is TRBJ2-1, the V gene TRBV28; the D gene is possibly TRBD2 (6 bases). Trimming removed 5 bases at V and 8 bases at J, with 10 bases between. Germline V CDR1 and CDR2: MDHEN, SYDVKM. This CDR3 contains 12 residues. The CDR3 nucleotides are TGTGCCAGCAGTAGGAGGGGTCATGAGCAGTTCTTC. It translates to CASSRRGHEQFF.

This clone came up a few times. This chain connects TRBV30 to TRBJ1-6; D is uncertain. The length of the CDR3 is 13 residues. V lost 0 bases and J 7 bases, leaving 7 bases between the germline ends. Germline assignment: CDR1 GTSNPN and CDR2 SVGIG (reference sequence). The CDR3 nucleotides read TGTGCCTGGAGTGTGGAGCCGAATTCACCCCTCCACTTT. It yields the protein CAWSVEPNSPLHF.

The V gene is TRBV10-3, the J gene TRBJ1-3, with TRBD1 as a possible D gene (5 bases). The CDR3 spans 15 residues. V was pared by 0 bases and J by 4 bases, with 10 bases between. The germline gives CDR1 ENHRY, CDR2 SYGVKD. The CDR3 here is CAISESWGSGNTIYF. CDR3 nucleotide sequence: TGTGCCATCAGTGAGTCTTGGGGCAGCGGAAACACCATATATTTT.